This T cell receptor (beta chain) is from a study of CD8 T cell repertoires and HIV-1 epitope variants (dated by TCRdb to the early 2020s). Some background on the complete study: Twenty-five peptides representing autologous and known Gag and Nef epitope variants were each used to stimulate T cells in separate culture wells. A 1M T cell aliquot was kept as an uncultured baseline condition, separate from the roughly 90 T cell cultures. A CMV, EBV and flu peptide pool, the Ebola AY9 epitope as negative control, and a no-peptide well were included as control conditions. T cells were enriched using the EasySep Human T Cell Enrichment Kit and were co-cultured with equal numbers of autologous T cell-negative cells serving as antigen-presenting cells. Three Gag epitope families and Nef HW9 and YT9 were included among the tested epitopes. For roughly 10 days the cultures were kept in IMDM with gentamicin, and on days 3 and 7 half of the media was changed with IL-2, IL-7 and IL-15 added. A total of 80 to 95 T cell cultures were run, with each culture condition performed in triplicate except for one peptide, which was performed in duplicate. Paper-wide results and their limitations: The study identified about nine antigen-specific TCR beta clonotypes, more than five of which appeared to be cross-reactive for autologous or known escape epitope variants. A few clonotypes recognized the Nef KF9 family and one the HW9 family, with no responses to the TAALDMSHF plasma variant. Only TCR beta chains were identified by the assay, and proliferation to antigen, not T cell function or cytokine profile, was indicated.

TCR beta CDR3 regions were sequenced at survey depth on the immunoSEQ platform. The QIAamp DNA micro kit was used to extract genomic DNA from every cultured and uncultured CD8+ T cell population. Regarding the original processing steps: Samples with fewer than 5,000 productive reads were excluded, which removed about 6% of the 75 HIV peptide-stimulated cultures. Sequences were trimmed to CDR3 by a MANAFEST web app, and nonproductive sequences, CDR3s under 5 amino acids, and sequences not starting with C or ending with F/W were removed. Clonotypes were classified as antigen-specific only if expansion was observed in at least 2 of 3 replicates versus the no-peptide control at FDR 0.01, only within one epitope family. Specific clonotypes also needed at least fivefold higher frequency than in wells stimulated with peptides from other epitope families. In its TCRdb copy, this immuneACCESS table keeps in-frame sequences only and misses some clones. Where compared with another copy, unresolved V genes explain less than half of these, and the others have no known cause. D and trimming were read from the DNA, whereas the V and J calls and clone size are those reported in that table. Here the sample has approximately 5,200 clones; around two thirds occur a single time. The top ten constitute 40% to 45% of the sample.

The EasySep Human CD8+ T Cell Enrichment Kit was used on day 10 to isolate CD8+ T cells from every culture. This clone was seen just once. The target of this receptor is not known. Base qualities were left out, and no much larger clone turns up one base away. The CDR3 spans 17 residues, from the cysteine through the phenylalanine. Kept here is only the CDR3 DNA, which spans 51 bases and is read in frame from base 1. The germline V gene specifies SGDLS as CDR1 and YYNGEE as CDR2. The junction shows trimming of 4 bases on V and 0 bases on J, plus 16 bases between the germline ends. This receptor chain uses TRBV9 and TRBJ1-4; the D gene identity is not certain. This TCR came from a male donor with HIV. The sample comprised cultured CD8+ T cells derived from PBMCs. The base sequence is TGTGCCAGCAGCCCAAGCGAGCTCTCCTCAACTAATGAAAAACTGTTTTTT. Protein translation: CASSPSELSSTNEKLFF. The full variable domain, completed from the reference TRBV9 and TRBJ1-4 proteins outside the CDR3, reads DSGVTQTPKHLITATGQRVTLRCSPRSGDLSVYWYQQSLDQGLQFLIQYYNGEERAKGNILERFSAQQFPDLHSELNLSSLELGDSALYFCASSPSELSSTNEKLFFGSGTQLSVL.